Each of the 29 T cell receptor beta chains below was sequenced from the same sample in a study of cytomegalovirus exposure and HLA in healthy donors (dated by TCRdb to about 2017). The library was built by means of the immunoSEQ multiplex PCR assay. The multiplex PCR relied on a mix of 60 forward primers for TCR Vbeta segments and 13 reverse primers for TCR Jbeta segments. TCRdb provides this immuneACCESS table in a form limited to in-frame rearrangements. Some clones are lacking; in checked studies, under half of them reflect an unresolved V gene, and why the rest are absent is not known. The sample table records about 93,000 clones; just under 80% of these occur just once. The ten most abundant clones make up 3.3% of the sample. Material: PBMCs. The receptors were gathered from a woman aged 40-49 years in good health and CMV-seronegative.

In this sample, this clone turned up once. This sample includes further DNA sequences coding for the same CDR3. The rearrangement joins TRBV19 to TRBJ1-1, with D unclear. Germline CDR1 and CDR2: LNHDA and SQIVND (reference sequence). Trimming shortened V by 3 bases and J by 4 bases, and 9 bases separated the two germline ends. The CDR3 is 13 amino acids. CDR3 DNA sequence: TGTGCCAGTAGTATTGGCTGGAGCACTGAAGCTTTCTTT. Its protein product is CASSIGWSTEAFF.

The chain uses TRBV19 and TRBJ2-7, with a tentative D call TRBD2 (5 bases). Trimming removed 3 bases from V and 1 base from J, with 13 bases in between. Germline V gene sequence: CDR1 LNHDA, CDR2 SQIVND (reference sequence). This CDR3 comprises 15 residues. CDR3 bases: TGTGCCAGTAGTATGGAACTCGGGATGTCCTACGAGCAGTACTTC. Protein sequence: CASSMELGMSYEQYF.

This chain joins TRBV6-5 and TRBJ1-1, with D perhaps TRBD1 (6 bases). V lost 5 bases, J lost 5 bases, and 12 bases lay in between. The CDR3 consists of 13 residues. In germline, CDR1 is MNHEY, CDR2 SVGAGI. CDR3 in amino acids: CASSVQGWTEAFF. Here the CDR3 DNA reads TGTGCCAGCAGTGTGCAGGGGTGGACTGAAGCTTTCTTT.

The chain carries TRBV11-1 and TRBJ1-1; D is ambiguous. CDR3 size: 16 residues. Germline CDR1 reads SGHAT; CDR2 reads FQDESV (reference sequence). V shed 0 bases and J shed 4 bases, with 15 bases lying between them. CDR3 nucleotides: TGTGCCAGCAGCTTAGCGCGGGGTTTAAAGGGCACTGAAGCTTTCTTT. Its translation: CASSLARGLKGTEAFF.

The V call is TRBV27, the J call TRBJ1-5; D is perhaps TRBD1 (5 bases). Trimming removed 3 bases from V and 11 bases from J, with 14 bases in between. Germline V gene lookup returns CDR1 MNHEY and CDR2 SMNVEV (reference sequence). This CDR3 has 13 residues. The CDR3 is CASSFSGKGAQHF. As DNA, the CDR3 is TGTGCCAGCAGTTTCTCAGGAAAAGGGGCCCAGCATTTT.

This sequence joins TRBV6-5 and TRBJ2-5; the match to TRBD1 covers 9 bases. CDR1 and CDR2 from the germline V gene are MNHEY and SVGAGI. The CDR3 length is 16 residues. The V gene end was trimmed by 2 bases and the J gene end by 2 bases; junction bases not matched to a gene: 6. The CDR3 loop is CASSYHRGTGQETQYF. The DNA of the CDR3 is TGTGCCAGCAGTTACCACCGCGGGACAGGGCAAGAGACCCAGTACTTC.

This chain connects TRBV4-1 to TRBJ2-2, with 7 bases identical to TRBD1. This CDR3 has 17 amino acids. The V gene end was trimmed by 2 bases and the J gene end by 1 base; junction bases not matched to a gene: 7. Germline V gene lookup returns CDR1 MGHRA and CDR2 YSYEKL. As DNA, the CDR3 is TGCGCCAGCAGCCAAAAACAGGGGCCCAGGAACACCGGGGAGCTGTTTTTT. Translating it yields CASSQKQGPRNTGELFF.

This rearrangement joins TRBV28 to TRBJ1-5; D gene unclear. Germline CDR1 MDHEN, CDR2 SYDVKM. The V end lost 4 bases, the J end lost 3 bases, and 7 bases lay between the germline ends. The CDR3 covers 13 residues. The CDR3 is CASSSPVNQPQHF. CDR3 nucleotide sequence: TGTGCCAGCAGTTCCCCGGTCAATCAGCCCCAGCATTTT.

The rearrangement joins TRBV21-1 to TRBJ1-5; TRBD1, the table's D call, was not compared with the DNA. TRBV21-1 is a pseudogene locus. The CDR3 runs 15 residues. The CDR3 DNA is TGTGCCAGCAGCAAAGGCAGGGATAGCAATCAGCCCCAGCATTTT. Translating gives CASSKGRDSNQPQHF.

The chain carries TRBV27 and TRBJ2-7; possibly TRBD2 for D (6 bases). CDR3 length: 13 residues. Trimming cost V 6 bases and J 0 bases, with 9 bases left between them. Germline V lookup: CDR1 MNHEY, CDR2 SMNVEV (reference sequence). The DNA for the CDR3 is TGTGCCAGCAGGGTCGGGGGCTCCTACGAGCAGTACTTC. Its translation is CASRVGGSYEQYF.

This clone was detected only a few times. The chain employs TRBV10-3 and TRBJ1-1; 8 bases are shared with TRBD1. CDR1 and CDR2 from the germline V gene are ENHRY and SYGVKD. The CDR3 is 14 amino acids. V trimming: 3 bases; J trimming: 1 base; junction bases outside the gene matches: 1. The CDR3 coding sequence is TGTGCCATCAGTGAAGACAGGGGGAACACTGAAGCTTTCTTT. It translates to CAISEDRGNTEAFF.

The chain employs TRBV7-2 and TRBJ2-5; the D gene is possibly TRBD2 (5 bases). This CDR3 contains 13 residues. CDR1 and CDR2 (germline): SGHTA, FQGNSA. Deletions cut 6 bases from V and 2 bases from J, with 10 bases between. The chain's CDR3 is CASSGLGQETQYF. The CDR3 coding sequence is TGTGCCAGCAGTGGACTGGGACAAGAGACCCAGTACTTC.

The chain recombines TRBV18 with TRBJ2-2, with D tentatively TRBD2 (6 bases). This CDR3 region has 16 residues. The V and J ends lost 0 bases and 5 bases respectively, with 13 bases between them. Germline V gene lookup returns CDR1 KGHSH and CDR2 LQKENI. The CDR3 protein is CASSPPGTWGTGELFF. The DNA of the CDR3 is TGTGCCAGCTCACCACCGGGGACTTGGGGAACCGGGGAGCTGTTTTTT.

The chain is built from TRBV27 and TRBJ1-5, with D possibly being TRBD1 (5 bases). Germline-derived CDR1 and CDR2 are MNHEY and SMNVEV (reference sequence). Trimming pared 4 bases from V and 3 bases from J, leaving 13 bases between. The CDR3 runs 15 residues. Here the CDR3 DNA reads TGTGCCAGCAGTTATCAGGGATTGAACAATCAGCCCCAGCATTTT. Its protein product is CASSYQGLNNQPQHF.

The V and J genes are TRBV6-4 and TRBJ2-1, with D possibly matching TRBD2 (5 bases). V lost 5 bases to trimming and J lost 5 bases, with 16 bases between them. The CDR3 consists of 15 residues. Germline CDR1 is MRHNA and CDR2 is SNTAGT. The CDR3 protein is CASSRTGSMDNEQFF. The CDR3 DNA reads TGTGCCAGCAGTCGGACGGGGAGCATGGACAATGAGCAGTTCTTC.

J is TRBJ2-7 and V is TRBV5-1; 7 bases fit TRBD2. V was pared by 6 bases and J by 8 bases, with 17 bases of the junction left unmatched. The CDR3 sequence is 15 residues long. Per germline, CDR1 SGHRS and CDR2 YFSETQ. CDR3 DNA: TGCGCCAGCACATTTAGCGGGCCCTCTCACGATAAGCAGTACTTC. Translation gives CASTFSGPSHDKQYF.

This clone was seen a single time. As DNA, the CDR3 is TGTGCCTGGAGGGCATACACAGATACGCAGTATTTT. This codes for CAWRAYTDTQYF. J is TRBJ2-3 and V is TRBV30; D uncertain. V lost 3 bases, J lost 2 bases, and 6 bases lay in between. CDR1 is GTSNPN, CDR2 SVGIG, per germline (reference sequence). This CDR3 has 12 amino acids.

The V gene is TRBV30, the J gene TRBJ2-6; TRBD2 might be the D (7 bases). Trimming cost V 8 bases and J 0 bases, with 14 bases left between them. The CDR3 length is 15 residues. The germline gives CDR1 GTSNPN, CDR2 SVGIG (reference sequence). As DNA, the CDR3 is TGTGCCGGGGGGGGGCTCTACTCTGGGGCCAACGTCCTGACTTTC. Its translation: CAGGGLYSGANVLTF.

The chain employs TRBV5-1 and TRBJ2-7, with D tentatively TRBD2 (5 bases). The V end was cut by 4 bases, the J end by 3 bases, with 11 bases between. Germline V gives CDR1 SGHRS, CDR2 YFSETQ. CDR3 size: 13 residues. The CDR3 bases are TGCGCCAGCAGCGCCGGGGAACTCTACGAGCAGTACTTC. It codes for CASSAGELYEQYF.

CDR3 in amino acids: CASSIAGRTGGQPQHF. In DNA form, the CDR3 reads TGTGCCAGTAGTATCGCGGGTAGGACAGGGGGTCAGCCCCAGCATTTT. V is TRBV19 and J is TRBJ1-5; 10 bases agree with TRBD1. CDR3 length: 16 residues. Unmatched junction bases numbered 8, after V lost 3 bases and J lost 6 bases. The germline V gene has CDR1 LNHDA and CDR2 SQIVND (reference sequence).

The V call is TRBV2, the J call TRBJ2-5, with 7 bases that match TRBD1. With the DNA end fitting TRBJ2-7 better, the J assignment may be wrong. Germline V gene lookup returns CDR1 SNHLY and CDR2 FYNNEI. The CDR3 consists of 14 residues. CDR3 region: CASIQRGLSYEQYF. CDR3 nucleotide sequence: TGTGCCAGCATCCAAAGGGGGCTCTCCTACGAGCAGTACTTC.

This sequence joins TRBV29-1 and TRBJ1-2, with 7 bases that match TRBD1. V gave up 7 bases and J gave up 8 bases; unmatched junction bases: 10. Germline CDR1 reads SQVTM; CDR2 reads ANQGSEA. The CDR3 contains 12 residues. The CDR3 region has the DNA TGCAGCGGCGAAACCGGGACAGACGGCTACACCTTC. Translating it yields CSGETGTDGYTF.

The V gene is TRBV6-1, the J gene TRBJ2-1; 8 bases fit TRBD1. The CDR3 is 14 amino acids. Trimming took 1 base from V and 8 from J; bases not matched to a gene: 4. Per germline, CDR1 MNHNS and CDR2 SASEGT. CDR3 nucleotides: TGTGCCAGCAGTGAAGTAAGACAGGGGCATGAGCAGTTCTTC. As protein: CASSEVRQGHEQFF.

The chain links TRBV6-4 to TRBJ2-3; D gene uncertain. There are 16 residues in the CDR3. The V end was cut by 2 bases, the J end by 0 bases, with 12 bases between. Per the germline V gene, CDR1 is MRHNA and CDR2 is SNTAGT. This CDR3 reads CASSDTRTTSTDTQYF. In DNA form, the CDR3 reads TGTGCCAGCAGTGACACCCGTACTACTAGCACAGATACGCAGTATTTT.

This clone was counted between two and nine times. The V gene is TRBV7-9, the J gene TRBJ2-2, with TRBD2 identical over 7 bases. This CDR3 has 16 residues. Germline CDR1 is SEHNR and CDR2 is FQNEAQ (reference sequence). Trimming took 2 bases from V and 7 from J; bases not matched to a gene: 10. The CDR3 DNA follows: TGTGCCAGCAGCTTAAGGGCGGGAGAGCTCTACGGGGAGCTGTTTTTT. Its protein product is CASSLRAGELYGELFF.

The rearrangement uses TRBV5-1 and TRBJ2-1, with D perhaps matching TRBD1 (5 bases). With 1 base removed from V and 4 bases from J, the gap between germline ends came to 9 bases. This CDR3 contains 14 residues. Per germline, CDR1 SGHRS and CDR2 YFSETQ. CDR3 residues: CASSLFQGYNEQFF. The DNA for the CDR3 is TGCGCCAGCAGCTTGTTCCAGGGTTACAATGAGCAGTTCTTC.

This clone has a handful of counts. This rearrangement joins TRBV5-1 to TRBJ1-1, with TRBD1 matching over 10 bases. Germline values: CDR1 SGHRS, CDR2 YFSETQ. The CDR3 has 17 residues. The trim removed 0 bases at V and 2 bases at J, leaving 7 bases unmatched. The CDR3 protein is CASSLGGTGVHNTEAFF. CDR3 nucleotide sequence: TGCGCCAGCAGCTTGGGGGGGACAGGGGTCCACAACACTGAAGCTTTCTTT.

The chain recombines TRBV28 with TRBJ2-7, with 12 positions matching TRBD1. The CDR3 runs to 15 residues. Germline V gives CDR1 MDHEN, CDR2 SYDVKM. V shed 3 bases and J 6 bases; nucleotides not matched to a gene: 6. CDR3 nucleotides: TGTGCCAGCAGTTTCTCGGGACAGGGGGCGGTCGAGCAGTACTTC. Translated: CASSFSGQGAVEQYF.

V is TRBV5-1 and J is TRBJ2-2, with a possible D match to TRBD1 (5 bases). The V gene lost 1 base and the J gene lost 1 base, with 11 bases spanning the gap. The CDR3 is made up of 16 amino acids. Germline CDR1 and CDR2: SGHRS and YFSETQ. The CDR3 sequence: CASSLKGQGNTGELFF. DNA of the CDR3: TGCGCCAGCAGCTTGAAGGGCCAGGGGAACACCGGGGAGCTGTTTTTT.